This T cell receptor (beta chain) was sequenced in a study of cytomegalovirus exposure and HLA in healthy donors. It was with 60 Vbeta and 13 Jbeta primers that the PCR ran. TCRdb's table, derived via immunoSEQ multiplex PCR, lists solely in-frame clones and lacks some. Of about 130,000 clones in the sample, less than 90% were seen once. Trimming cost V 5 bases and J 4 bases, with 17 bases left between them. From germline, CDR1 is LNHDA and CDR2 SQIVND (reference sequence). The CDR3 sequence is 15 residues long. This TCR derives from a man between 18 and 29 years old in good health and CMV-seropositive. Sequencing used PBMCs. V is TRBV19 and J is TRBJ2-5; tentatively, D is TRBD2 (6 bases). CDR3 residues: CASSPQSREAETQYF. CDR3 DNA sequence: TGTGCCAGTAGTCCCCAATCGCGGGAAGCAGAGACCCAGTACTTC.